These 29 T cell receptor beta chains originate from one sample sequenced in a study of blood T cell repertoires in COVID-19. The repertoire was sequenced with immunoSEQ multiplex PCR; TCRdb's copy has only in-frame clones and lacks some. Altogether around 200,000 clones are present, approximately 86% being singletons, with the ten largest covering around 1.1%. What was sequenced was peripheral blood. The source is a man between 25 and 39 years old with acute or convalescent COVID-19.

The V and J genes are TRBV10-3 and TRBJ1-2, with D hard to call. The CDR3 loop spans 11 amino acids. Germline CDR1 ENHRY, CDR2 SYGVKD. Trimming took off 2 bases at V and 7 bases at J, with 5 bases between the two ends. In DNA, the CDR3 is TGTGCCATCAGTGAGCTACGTGGCTACACCTTC. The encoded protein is CAISELRGYTF.

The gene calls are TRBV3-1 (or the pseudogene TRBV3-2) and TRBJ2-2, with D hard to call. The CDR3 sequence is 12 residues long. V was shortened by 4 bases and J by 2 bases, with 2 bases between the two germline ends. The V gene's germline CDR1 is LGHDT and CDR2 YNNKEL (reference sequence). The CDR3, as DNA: TGTGCCAGCAGCCCAAACACCGGGGAGCTGTTTTTT. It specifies CASSPNTGELFF.

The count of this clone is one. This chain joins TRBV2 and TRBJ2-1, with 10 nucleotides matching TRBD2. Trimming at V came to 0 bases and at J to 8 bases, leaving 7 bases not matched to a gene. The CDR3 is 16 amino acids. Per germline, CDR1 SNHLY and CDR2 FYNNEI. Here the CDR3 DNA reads TGTGCCAGCAGTGAAGCGCTGGCTAGCGGGGGACATGAGCAGTTCTTC. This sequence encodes CASSEALASGGHEQFF.

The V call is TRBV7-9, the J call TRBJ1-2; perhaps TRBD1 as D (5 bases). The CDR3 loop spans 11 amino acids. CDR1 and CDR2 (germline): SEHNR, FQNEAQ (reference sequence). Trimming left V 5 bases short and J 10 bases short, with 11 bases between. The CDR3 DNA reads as TGTGCCAGCAGCCGTCTAGGGGACTACACCTTC. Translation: CASSRLGDYTF.

The CDR3 DNA reads as TGTGCCTTTGAGCGGGGGTTAACAGATACGCAGTATTTT. The encoded protein is CAFERGLTDTQYF. This chain links TRBV30 with TRBJ2-3, with 8 bases matching TRBD2. J lost 3 bases, V lost 7 bases, and 6 bases had no gene match. CDR3 length: 13 residues. Per the germline V gene, CDR1 is GTSNPN and CDR2 is SVGIG (reference sequence).

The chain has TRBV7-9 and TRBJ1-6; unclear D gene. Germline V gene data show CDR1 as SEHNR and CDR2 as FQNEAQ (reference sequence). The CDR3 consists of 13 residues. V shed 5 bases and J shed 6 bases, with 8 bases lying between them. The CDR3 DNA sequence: TGTGCCAGCAGCCTCTATGGTAATTCACCCCTCCACTTT. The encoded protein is CASSLYGNSPLHF.

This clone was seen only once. CDR3 residues: CASSDIRGQLEAFF. CDR3 DNA sequence: TGCGCCAGCAGTGACATCCGAGGACAGCTTGAAGCTTTCTTT. The gene calls are TRBV5-1 and TRBJ1-1, with D tentatively TRBD1 (6 bases). Germline V gives CDR1 SGHRS, CDR2 YFSETQ. This CDR3 has 14 residues. Trimming took off 5 bases at V and 7 bases at J, with 18 bases between the two ends.

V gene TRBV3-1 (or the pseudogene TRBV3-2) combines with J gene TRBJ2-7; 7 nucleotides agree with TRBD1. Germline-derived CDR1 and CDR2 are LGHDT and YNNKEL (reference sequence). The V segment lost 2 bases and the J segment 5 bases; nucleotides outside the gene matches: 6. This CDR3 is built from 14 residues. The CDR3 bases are TGTGCCAGCAGCCAACGGCAGGGGGAGAACGAGCAGTACTTC. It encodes CASSQRQGENEQYF.

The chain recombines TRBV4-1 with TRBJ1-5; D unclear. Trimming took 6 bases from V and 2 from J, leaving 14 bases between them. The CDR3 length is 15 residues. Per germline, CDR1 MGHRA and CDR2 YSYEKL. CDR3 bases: TGCGCCAGCAGGCGCTTCGGTGAGGGCAATCAGCCCCAGCATTTT. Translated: CASRRFGEGNQPQHF.

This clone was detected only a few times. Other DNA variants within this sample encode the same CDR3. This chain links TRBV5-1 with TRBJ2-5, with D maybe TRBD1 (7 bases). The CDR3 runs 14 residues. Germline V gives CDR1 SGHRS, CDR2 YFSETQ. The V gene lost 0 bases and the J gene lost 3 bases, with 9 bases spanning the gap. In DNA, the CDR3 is TGCGCCAGCAGCTTGGCAGGGGGGAAAGAGACCCAGTACTTC. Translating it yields CASSLAGGKETQYF.

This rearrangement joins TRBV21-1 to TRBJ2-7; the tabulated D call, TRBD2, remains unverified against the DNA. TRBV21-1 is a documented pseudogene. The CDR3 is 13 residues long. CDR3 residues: CASSNTSGYEQYF. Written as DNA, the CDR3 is TGTGCCAGCAGCAATACTAGCGGCTACGAGCAGTACTTC.

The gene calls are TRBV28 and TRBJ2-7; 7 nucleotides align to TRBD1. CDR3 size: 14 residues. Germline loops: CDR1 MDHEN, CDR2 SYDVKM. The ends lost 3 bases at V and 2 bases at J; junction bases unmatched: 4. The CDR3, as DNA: TGTGCCAGCAGTTTCCTTCAGGGGGCCTACGAGCAGTACTTC. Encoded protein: CASSFLQGAYEQYF.

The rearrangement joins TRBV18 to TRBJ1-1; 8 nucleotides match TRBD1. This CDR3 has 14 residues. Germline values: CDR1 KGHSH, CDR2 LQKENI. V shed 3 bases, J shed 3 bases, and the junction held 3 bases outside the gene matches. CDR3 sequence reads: CASSPTGGYTEAFF. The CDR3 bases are TGTGCCAGCTCACCCACAGGGGGATACACTGAAGCTTTCTTT.

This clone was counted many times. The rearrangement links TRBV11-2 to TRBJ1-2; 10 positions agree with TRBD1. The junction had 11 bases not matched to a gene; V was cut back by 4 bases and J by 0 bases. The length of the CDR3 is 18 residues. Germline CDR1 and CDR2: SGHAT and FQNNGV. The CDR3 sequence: CASSSSGDRGLPNYGYTF. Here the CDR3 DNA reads TGTGCCAGCAGCTCCTCCGGGGACAGGGGATTACCTAACTATGGCTACACCTTC.

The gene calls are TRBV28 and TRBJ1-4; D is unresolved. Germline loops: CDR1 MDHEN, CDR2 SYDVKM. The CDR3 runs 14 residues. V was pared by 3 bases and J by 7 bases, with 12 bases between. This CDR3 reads CASSFFGIGEKLFF. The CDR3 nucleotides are TGTGCCAGCAGTTTTTTCGGTATCGGTGAAAAACTGTTTTTT.

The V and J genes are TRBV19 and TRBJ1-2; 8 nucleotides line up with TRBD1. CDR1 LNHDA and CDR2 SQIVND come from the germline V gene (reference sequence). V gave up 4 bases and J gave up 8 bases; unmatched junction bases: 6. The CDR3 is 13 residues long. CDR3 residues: CASSTGDRFGYTF. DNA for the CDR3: TGTGCCAGTAGTACCGGGGACAGGTTCGGCTACACCTTC.

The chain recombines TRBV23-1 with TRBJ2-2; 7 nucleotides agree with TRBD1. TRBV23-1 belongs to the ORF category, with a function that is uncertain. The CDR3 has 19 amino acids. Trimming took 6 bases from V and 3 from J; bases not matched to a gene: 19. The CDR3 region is CASRLKEERDRKDTGELFF. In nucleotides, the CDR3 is TGCGCCAGCAGACTAAAGGAGGAAAGGGACAGAAAAGACACCGGGGAGCTGTTTTTT.

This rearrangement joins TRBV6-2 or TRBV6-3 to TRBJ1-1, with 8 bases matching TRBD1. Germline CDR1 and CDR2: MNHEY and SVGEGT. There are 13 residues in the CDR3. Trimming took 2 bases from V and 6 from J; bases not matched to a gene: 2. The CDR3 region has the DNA TGTGCCAGCAGTTACCGGACAGGGCCTGAAGCTTTCTTT. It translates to CASSYRTGPEAFF.

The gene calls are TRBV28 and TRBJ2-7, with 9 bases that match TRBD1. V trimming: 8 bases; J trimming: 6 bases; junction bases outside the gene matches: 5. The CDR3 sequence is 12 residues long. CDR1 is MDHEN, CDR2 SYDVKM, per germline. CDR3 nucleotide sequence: TGTGCCAGCGACAGGGGGACCGGCGAGCAGTACTTC. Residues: CASDRGTGEQYF.

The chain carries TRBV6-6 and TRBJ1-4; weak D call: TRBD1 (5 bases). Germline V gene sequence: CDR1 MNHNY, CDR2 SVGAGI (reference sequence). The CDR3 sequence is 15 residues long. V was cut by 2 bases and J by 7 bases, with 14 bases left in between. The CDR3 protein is CASSYAMGGGEKLFF. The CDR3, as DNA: TGTGCCAGCAGTTACGCGATGGGGGGTGGTGAAAAACTGTTTTTT.

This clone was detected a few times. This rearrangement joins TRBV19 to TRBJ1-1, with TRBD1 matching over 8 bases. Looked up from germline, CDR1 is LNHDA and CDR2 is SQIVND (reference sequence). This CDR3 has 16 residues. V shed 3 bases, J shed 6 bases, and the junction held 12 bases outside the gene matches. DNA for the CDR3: TGTGCCAGTAGTATCCCCCAGACAGGGGAAATAGCTGAAGCTTTCTTT. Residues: CASSIPQTGEIAEAFF.

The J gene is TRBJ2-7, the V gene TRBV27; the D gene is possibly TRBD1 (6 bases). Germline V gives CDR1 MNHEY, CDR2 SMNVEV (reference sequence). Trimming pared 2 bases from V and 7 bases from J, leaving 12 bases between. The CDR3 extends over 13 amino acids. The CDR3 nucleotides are TGTGCCAGCAGTTTACAGGGGTCTCGGGAGCAGTACTTC. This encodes CASSLQGSREQYF.

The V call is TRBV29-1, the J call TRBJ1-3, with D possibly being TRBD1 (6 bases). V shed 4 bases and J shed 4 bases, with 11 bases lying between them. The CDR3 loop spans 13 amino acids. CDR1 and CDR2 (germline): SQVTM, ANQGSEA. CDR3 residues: CSVAAGVGNTIYF. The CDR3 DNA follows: TGCAGCGTTGCCGCAGGGGTAGGAAACACCATATATTTT. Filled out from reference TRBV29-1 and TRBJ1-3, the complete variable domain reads SAVISQKPSRDICQRGTSLTIQCQVDSQVTMMFWYRQQPGQSLTLIATANQGSEATYESGFVIDKFPISRPNLTFSTLTVSNMSPEDSSIYLCSVAAGVGNTIYFGEGSWLTVV.

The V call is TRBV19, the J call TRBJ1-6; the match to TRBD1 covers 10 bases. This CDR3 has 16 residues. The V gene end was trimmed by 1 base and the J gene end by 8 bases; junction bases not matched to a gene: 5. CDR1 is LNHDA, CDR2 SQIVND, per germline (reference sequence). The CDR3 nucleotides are TGTGCCAGTAGTATAGGCACCGGGACAGGGGATTCACCCCTCCACTTT. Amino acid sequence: CASSIGTGTGDSPLHF.

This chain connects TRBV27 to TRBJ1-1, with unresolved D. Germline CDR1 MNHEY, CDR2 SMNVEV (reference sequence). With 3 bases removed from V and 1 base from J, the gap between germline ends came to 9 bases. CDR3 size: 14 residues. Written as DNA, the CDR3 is TGTGCCAGCAGTTTTTTGGGCCCGAACACTGAAGCTTTCTTT. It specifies CASSFLGPNTEAFF.

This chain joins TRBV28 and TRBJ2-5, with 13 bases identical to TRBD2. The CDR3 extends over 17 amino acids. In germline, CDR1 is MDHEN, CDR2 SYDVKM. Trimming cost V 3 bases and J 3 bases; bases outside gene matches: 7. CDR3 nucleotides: TGTGCCAGCAGTTTTACCAGGGGACTAGCGGGAAAAGAGACCCAGTACTTC. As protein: CASSFTRGLAGKETQYF.

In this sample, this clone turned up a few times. CDR3 region: CSGGIPGANVLTF. In DNA, the CDR3 is TGCAGCGGCGGGATCCCTGGGGCCAACGTCCTGACTTTC. The V call is TRBV29-1, the J call TRBJ2-6, with a possible D match to TRBD2 (6 bases). There are 13 residues in the CDR3. Germline V CDR1 and CDR2: SQVTM, ANQGSEA. The V end was cut by 7 bases, the J end by 2 bases, with 9 bases between.

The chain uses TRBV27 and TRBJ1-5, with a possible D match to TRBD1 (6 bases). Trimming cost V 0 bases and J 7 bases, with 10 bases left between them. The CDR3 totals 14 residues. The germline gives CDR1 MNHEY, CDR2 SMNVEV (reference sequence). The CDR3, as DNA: TGTGCCAGCAGTTTATCATCTGGGGGCCAGCCCCAGCATTTT. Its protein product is CASSLSSGGQPQHF.

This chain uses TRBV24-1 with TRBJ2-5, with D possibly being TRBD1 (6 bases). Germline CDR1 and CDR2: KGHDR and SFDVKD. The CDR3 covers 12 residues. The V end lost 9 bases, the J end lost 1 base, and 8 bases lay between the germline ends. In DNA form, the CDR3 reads TGTGCCACCCAGGGGAGCCAAGAGACCCAGTACTTC. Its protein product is CATQGSQETQYF.